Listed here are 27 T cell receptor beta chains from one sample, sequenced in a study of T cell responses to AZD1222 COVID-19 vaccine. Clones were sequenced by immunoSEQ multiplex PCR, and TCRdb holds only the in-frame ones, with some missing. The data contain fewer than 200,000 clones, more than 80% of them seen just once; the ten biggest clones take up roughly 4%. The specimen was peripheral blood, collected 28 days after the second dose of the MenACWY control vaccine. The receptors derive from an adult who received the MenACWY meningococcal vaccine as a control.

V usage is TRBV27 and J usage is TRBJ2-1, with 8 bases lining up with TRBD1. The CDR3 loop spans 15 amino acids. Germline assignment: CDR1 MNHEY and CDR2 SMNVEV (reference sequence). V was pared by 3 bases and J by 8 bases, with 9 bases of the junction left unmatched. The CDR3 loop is CASSFSGRGQYEQFF. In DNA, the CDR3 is TGTGCCAGCAGTTTCTCGGGCAGGGGGCAGTATGAGCAGTTCTTC.

The CDR3 region has the DNA TGTGCCAGCTCACAGTTCCGGGACTACCCTGAGAATGAGCAGTTCTTC. Its protein product is CASSQFRDYPENEQFF. V and J are TRBV18 and TRBJ2-1, with 7 positions matching TRBD2. The CDR3 extends over 16 amino acids. V lost 4 bases and J lost 7; bases outside the gene matches: 13. CDR1 and CDR2 (germline): KGHSH, LQKENI.

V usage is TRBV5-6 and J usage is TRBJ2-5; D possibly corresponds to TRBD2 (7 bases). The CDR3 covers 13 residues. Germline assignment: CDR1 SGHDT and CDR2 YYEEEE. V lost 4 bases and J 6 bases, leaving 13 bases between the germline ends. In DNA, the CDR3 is TGTGCCAGCAGCGAGGGGGGGCTGAAGACCCAGTACTTC. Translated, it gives CASSEGGLKTQYF.

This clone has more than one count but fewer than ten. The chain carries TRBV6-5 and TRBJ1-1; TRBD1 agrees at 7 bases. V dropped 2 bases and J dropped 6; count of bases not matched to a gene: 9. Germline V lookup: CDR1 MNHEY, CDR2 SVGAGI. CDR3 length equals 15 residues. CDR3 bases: TGTGCCAGCAGTTACGGGACAGTGGAGTTCCCTGAAGCTTTCTTT. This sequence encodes CASSYGTVEFPEAFF.

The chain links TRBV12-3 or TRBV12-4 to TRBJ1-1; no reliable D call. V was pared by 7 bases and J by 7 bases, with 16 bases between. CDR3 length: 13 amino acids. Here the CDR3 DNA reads TGTGCCAGCAATTCGGACGAGGAAGATGAAGCTTTCTTT. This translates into CASNSDEEDEAFF.

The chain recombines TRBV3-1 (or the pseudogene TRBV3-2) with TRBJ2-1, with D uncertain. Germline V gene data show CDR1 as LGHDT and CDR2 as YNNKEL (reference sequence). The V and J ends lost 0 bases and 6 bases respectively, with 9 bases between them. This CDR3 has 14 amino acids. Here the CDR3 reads CASSQDIVLNEQFF. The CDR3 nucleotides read TGTGCCAGCAGCCAAGATATAGTACTCAATGAGCAGTTCTTC.

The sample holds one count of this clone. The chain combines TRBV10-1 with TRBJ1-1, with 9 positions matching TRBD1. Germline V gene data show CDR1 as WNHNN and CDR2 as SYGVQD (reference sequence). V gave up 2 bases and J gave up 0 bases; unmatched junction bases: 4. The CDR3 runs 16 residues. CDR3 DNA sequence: TGCGCCAGCAGTGAGGAACAGGGGGCACTGAACACTGAAGCTTTCTTT. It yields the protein CASSEEQGALNTEAFF.

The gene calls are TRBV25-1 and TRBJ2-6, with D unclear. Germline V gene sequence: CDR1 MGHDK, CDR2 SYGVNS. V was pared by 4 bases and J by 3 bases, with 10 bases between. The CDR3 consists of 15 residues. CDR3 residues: CASSGIGFGANVLTF. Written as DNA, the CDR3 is TGTGCCAGCAGTGGCATCGGATTTGGGGCCAACGTCCTGACTTTC.

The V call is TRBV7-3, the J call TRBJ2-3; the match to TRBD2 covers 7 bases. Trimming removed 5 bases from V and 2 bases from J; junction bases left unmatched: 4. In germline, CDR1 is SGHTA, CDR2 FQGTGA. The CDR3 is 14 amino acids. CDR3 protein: CASSGGDPTDTQYF. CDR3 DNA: TGTGCCAGCAGCGGGGGGGACCCCACAGATACGCAGTATTTT.

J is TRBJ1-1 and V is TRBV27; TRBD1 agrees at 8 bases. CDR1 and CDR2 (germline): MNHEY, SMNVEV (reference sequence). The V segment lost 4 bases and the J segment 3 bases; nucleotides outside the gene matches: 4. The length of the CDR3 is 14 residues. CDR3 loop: CASSSDRADTEAFF. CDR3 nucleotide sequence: TGTGCCAGCAGTTCGGACAGGGCGGACACTGAAGCTTTCTTT.

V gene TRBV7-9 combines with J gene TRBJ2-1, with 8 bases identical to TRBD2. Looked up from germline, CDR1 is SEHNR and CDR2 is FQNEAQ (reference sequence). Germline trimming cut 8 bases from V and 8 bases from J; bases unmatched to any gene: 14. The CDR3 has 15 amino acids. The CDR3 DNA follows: TGTGCCAGCGGACGTGGTAGCGGGACGACCTATGAGCAGTTCTTC. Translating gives CASGRGSGTTYEQFF.

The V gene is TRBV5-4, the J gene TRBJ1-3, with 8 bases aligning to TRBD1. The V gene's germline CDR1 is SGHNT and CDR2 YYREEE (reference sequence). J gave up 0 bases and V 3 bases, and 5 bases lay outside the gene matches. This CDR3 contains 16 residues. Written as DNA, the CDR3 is TGTGCCAGCAGCTCGGGACAGGCGCGCTCTGGAAACACCATATATTTT. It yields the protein CASSSGQARSGNTIYF. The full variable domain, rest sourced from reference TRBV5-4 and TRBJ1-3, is ETGVTQSPTHLIKTRGQQVTLRCSSQSGHNTVSWYQQALGQGPQFIFQYYREEENGRGNFPPRFSGLQFPNYSSELNVNALELDDSALYLCASSSGQARSGNTIYFGEGSWLTVV.

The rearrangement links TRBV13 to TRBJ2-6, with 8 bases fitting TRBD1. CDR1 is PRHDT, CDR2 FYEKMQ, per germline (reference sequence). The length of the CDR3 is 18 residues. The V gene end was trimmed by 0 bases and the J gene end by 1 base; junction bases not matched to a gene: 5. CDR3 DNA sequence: TGTGCCAGCAGCTTAGGCAGACAGGGGAATTCTGGGGCCAACGTCCTGACTTTC. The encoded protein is CASSLGRQGNSGANVLTF. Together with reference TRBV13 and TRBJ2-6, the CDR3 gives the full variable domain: AAGVIQSPRHLIKEKRETATLKCYPIPRHDTVYWYQQGPGQDPQFLISFYEKMQSDKGSIPDRFSAQQFSDYHSELNMSSLELGDSALYFCASSLGRQGNSGANVLTFGAGSRLTVL.

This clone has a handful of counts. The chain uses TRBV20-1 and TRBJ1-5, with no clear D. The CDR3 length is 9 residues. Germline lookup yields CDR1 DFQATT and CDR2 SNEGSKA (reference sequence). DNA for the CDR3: TGCAGCTCCGATCAGCCCCAGCATTTT. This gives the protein CSSDQPQHF.

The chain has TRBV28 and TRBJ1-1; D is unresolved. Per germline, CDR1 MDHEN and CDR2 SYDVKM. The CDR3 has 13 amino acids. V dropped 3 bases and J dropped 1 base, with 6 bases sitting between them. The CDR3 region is CASSFPPNTEAFF. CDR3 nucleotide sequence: TGTGCCAGCAGTTTCCCTCCGAACACTGAAGCTTTCTTT.

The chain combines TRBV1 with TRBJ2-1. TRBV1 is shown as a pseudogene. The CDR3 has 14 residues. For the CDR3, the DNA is TGCACCAGCAGCCAACCACACAGCCGGGATGAGCAGTTCTTC. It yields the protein CTSSQPHSRDEQFF.

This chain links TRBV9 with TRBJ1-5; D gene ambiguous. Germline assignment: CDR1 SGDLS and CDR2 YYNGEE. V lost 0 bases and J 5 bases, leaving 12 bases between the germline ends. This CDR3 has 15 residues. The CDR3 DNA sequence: TGTGCCAGCAGCGTAGGTCCCGACGGGCATCAGCCCCAGCATTTT. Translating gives CASSVGPDGHQPQHF. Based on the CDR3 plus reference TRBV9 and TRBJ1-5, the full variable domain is DSGVTQTPKHLITATGQRVTLRCSPRSGDLSVYWYQQSLDQGLQFLIQYYNGEERAKGNILERFSAQQFPDLHSELNLSSLELGDSALYFCASSVGPDGHQPQHFGDGTRLSIL.

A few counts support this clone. The CDR3 DNA sequence: TGTGCCAGCAGCACGGACAGGGGTGGACAGCCCCAGCATTTT. This codes for CASSTDRGGQPQHF. This chain uses TRBV3-1 (or the pseudogene TRBV3-2) with TRBJ1-5, with TRBD1 matching 9 bases. The J segment lost 7 bases and the V segment lost 5 bases, leaving 6 bases of the junction unmatched. This CDR3 region has 14 residues. The germline gives CDR1 LGHDT, CDR2 YNNKEL (reference sequence).

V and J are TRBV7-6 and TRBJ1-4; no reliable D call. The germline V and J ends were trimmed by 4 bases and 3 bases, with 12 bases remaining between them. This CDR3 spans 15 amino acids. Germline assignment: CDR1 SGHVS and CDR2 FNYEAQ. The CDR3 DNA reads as TGTGCCAGCAGCTCCGGTCCAGGAGCTAATGAAAAACTGTTTTTT. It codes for CASSSGPGANEKLFF.

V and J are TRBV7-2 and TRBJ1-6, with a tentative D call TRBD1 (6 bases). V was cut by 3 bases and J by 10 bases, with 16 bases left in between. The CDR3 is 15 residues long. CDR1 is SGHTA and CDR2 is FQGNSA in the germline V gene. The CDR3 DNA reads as TGTGCCAGCAGCTTCTTTACAGGGACGAACTCACCCCTCCACTTT. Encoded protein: CASSFFTGTNSPLHF.

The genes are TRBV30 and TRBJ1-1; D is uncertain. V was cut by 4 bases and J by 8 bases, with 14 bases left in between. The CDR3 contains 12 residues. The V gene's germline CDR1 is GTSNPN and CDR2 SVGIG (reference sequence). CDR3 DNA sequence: TGTGCCTGGACCCTCTCTCGGAGAGAAGCTTTCTTT. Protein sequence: CAWTLSRREAFF.

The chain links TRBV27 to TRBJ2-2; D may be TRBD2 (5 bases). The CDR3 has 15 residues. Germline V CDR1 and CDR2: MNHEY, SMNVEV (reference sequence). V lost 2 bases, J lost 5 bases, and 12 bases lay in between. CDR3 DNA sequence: TGTGCCAGCAGTTTACGCGGTCGGGGAACCGGGGAGCTGTTTTTT. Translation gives CASSLRGRGTGELFF.

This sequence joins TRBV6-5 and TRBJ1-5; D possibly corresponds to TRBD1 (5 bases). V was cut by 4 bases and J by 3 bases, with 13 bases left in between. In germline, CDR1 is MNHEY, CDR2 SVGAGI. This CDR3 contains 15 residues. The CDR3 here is CASSSAGIFNQPQHF. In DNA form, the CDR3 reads TGTGCCAGCAGTTCTGCAGGGATATTCAATCAGCCCCAGCATTTT.

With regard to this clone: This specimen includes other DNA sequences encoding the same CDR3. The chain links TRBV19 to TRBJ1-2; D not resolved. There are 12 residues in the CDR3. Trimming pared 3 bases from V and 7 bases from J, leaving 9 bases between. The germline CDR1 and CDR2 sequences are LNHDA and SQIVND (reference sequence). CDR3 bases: TGTGCCAGTAGTATCGCAGGAGGTGGCTACACCTTC. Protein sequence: CASSIAGGGYTF.

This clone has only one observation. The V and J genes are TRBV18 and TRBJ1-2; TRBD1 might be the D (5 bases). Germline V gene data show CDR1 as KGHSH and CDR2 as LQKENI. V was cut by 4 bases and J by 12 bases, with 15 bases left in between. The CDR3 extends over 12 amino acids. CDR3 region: CASSQTGDPHTF. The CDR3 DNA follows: TGTGCCAGCTCACAAACCGGGGACCCTCACACCTTC.

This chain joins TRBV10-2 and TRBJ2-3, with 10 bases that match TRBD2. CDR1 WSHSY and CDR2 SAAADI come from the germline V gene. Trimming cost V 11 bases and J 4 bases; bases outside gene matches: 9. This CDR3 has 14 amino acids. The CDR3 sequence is CAAVSGRFADTQYF. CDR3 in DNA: TGCGCCGCCGTTAGCGGGAGGTTCGCAGATACGCAGTATTTT.

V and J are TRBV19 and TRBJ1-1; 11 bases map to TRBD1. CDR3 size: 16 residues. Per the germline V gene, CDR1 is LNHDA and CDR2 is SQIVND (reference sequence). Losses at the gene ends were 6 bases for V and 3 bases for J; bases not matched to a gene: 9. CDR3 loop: CASRTLRDRGDTEAFF. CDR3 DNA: TGTGCCAGTAGGACCCTCCGGGACAGGGGGGACACTGAAGCTTTCTTT.